Each of the 9 T cell receptor beta chains below was sequenced from the same sample in a study of shared clonotypes between healthy human individuals. Assay: immunoSEQ multiplex PCR; the TCRdb copy retains only in-frame clones and omits some. Here the sample spans hundreds of thousands of clones, about 95% being singletons. Naive CD8 cells comprised CD45RO-negative, CCR7-positively selected cells, excluding terminally differentiated effector memory CD45RA+ cells. Specimen: naive CD8+ T cells sorted from blood. These receptors all come from a woman younger than 45 in good health.

The chain recombines TRBV19 with TRBJ2-1; 9 positions match TRBD2. CDR1 is LNHDA, CDR2 SQIVND, per germline (reference sequence). The CDR3 covers 20 residues. Trimming took 7 bases from V and 1 from J; bases not matched to a gene: 20. CDR3 protein: CASTNDPAGGPLGSYNEQFF. The CDR3 coding sequence is TGTGCCAGTACCAACGACCCTGCGGGAGGGCCTTTGGGTTCCTACAATGAGCAGTTCTTC.

V and J are TRBV19 and TRBJ2-1, with 10 bases identical to TRBD2. The CDR3 consists of 16 residues. V gave up 6 bases and J gave up 2 bases; unmatched junction bases: 7. Germline V gene data show CDR1 as LNHDA and CDR2 as SQIVND (reference sequence). The chain's CDR3 is CASRKLAGPPYNEQFF. The CDR3 nucleotides are TGTGCCAGTAGAAAACTAGCGGGGCCACCCTACAATGAGCAGTTCTTC.

The CDR3 sequence: CASSQAVGFSYEQYF. Written as DNA, the CDR3 is TGTGCCAGCAGCCAGGCTGTCGGATTCTCCTACGAGCAGTACTTC. The rearrangement links TRBV7-7 to TRBJ2-7; no clear D gene. The germline V gene encodes CDR1 SSHAT and CDR2 FNYEAQ (reference sequence). V dropped 5 bases and J dropped 0 bases, with 14 bases sitting between them. CDR3 size: 15 residues.

J is TRBJ1-2 and V is TRBV5-1; TRBD1 might be the D (6 bases). Germline assignment: CDR1 SGHRS and CDR2 YFSETQ. The ends were cut back, 2 bases at V and 1 base at J, with 15 bases in the middle. The CDR3 has 16 amino acids. The CDR3, as DNA: TGCGCCAGCAGCTTCCCCCAGGGGACCTTTAACTATGGCTACACCTTC. This encodes CASSFPQGTFNYGYTF.

This chain links TRBV27 with TRBJ2-6; the D is unclear. V gave up 7 bases and J gave up 2 bases, with 6 bases separating them. The CDR3 has 13 residues. Germline V CDR1 and CDR2: MNHEY, SMNVEV (reference sequence). In DNA, the CDR3 is TGTGCCAGCAACGCAGCTGGGGCCAACGTCCTGACTTTC. This gives the protein CASNAAGANVLTF.

The chain is built from TRBV9 and TRBJ1-2; 12 bases are a match to TRBD1. Looked up from germline, CDR1 is SGDLS and CDR2 is YYNGEE. The trim removed 0 bases at V and 8 bases at J, leaving 5 bases unmatched. The CDR3 runs to 15 residues. This CDR3 reads CASSVVGTGGQGYTF. In DNA, the CDR3 is TGTGCCAGCAGCGTAGTTGGGACAGGGGGCCAGGGCTACACCTTC.

This sequence joins TRBV6-5 and TRBJ2-1; D not resolved. The germline CDR1 and CDR2 sequences are MNHEY and SVGAGI. Trimming cost V 1 base and J 10 bases, with 8 bases left between them. CDR3 length equals 12 residues. The DNA of the CDR3 is TGTGCCAGCAGTTACTATGGCCAGGAGCAGTTCTTC. This encodes CASSYYGQEQFF.

The CDR3, as DNA: TGCGCCAGCAGGTCGGGGCTAGCGGACGTGAACACCGGGGAGCTGTTTTTT. This gives the protein CASRSGLADVNTGELFF. The chain couples TRBV4-1 to TRBJ2-2; 7 bases fit TRBD2. Unmatched junction bases numbered 11, after V lost 6 bases and J lost 1 base. Germline V CDR1 and CDR2: MGHRA, YSYEKL. The CDR3 covers 17 residues.

The chain links TRBV28 to TRBJ1-4; 9 positions match TRBD1. V lost 5 bases to trimming and J lost 8 bases; unmatched junction nucleotides: 12. The CDR3 is 16 residues long. Germline loops: CDR1 MDHEN, CDR2 SYDVKM. Here the CDR3 DNA reads TGTGCCAGCAGTCATTACAGGGGGCAGCCTCAAGAAAAACTGTTTTTT. Translation gives CASSHYRGQPQEKLFF.